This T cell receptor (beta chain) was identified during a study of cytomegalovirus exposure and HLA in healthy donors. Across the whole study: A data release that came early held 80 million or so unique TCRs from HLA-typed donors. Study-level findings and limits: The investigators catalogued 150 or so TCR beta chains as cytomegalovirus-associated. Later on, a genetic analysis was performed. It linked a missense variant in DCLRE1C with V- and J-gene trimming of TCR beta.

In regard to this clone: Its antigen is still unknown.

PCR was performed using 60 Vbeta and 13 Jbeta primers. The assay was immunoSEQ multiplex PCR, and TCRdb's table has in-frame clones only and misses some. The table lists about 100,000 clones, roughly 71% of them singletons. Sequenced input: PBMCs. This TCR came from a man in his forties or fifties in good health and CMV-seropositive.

For the CDR3, the DNA is TGCGCCAGCAGTACCGGACAGTTTTTCTCTGGAAACACCATATATTTT. It yields the protein CASSTGQFFSGNTIYF. The chain uses TRBV10-2 and TRBJ1-3; a weak D match, TRBD1 (6 bases). The CDR3 contains 16 residues. The ends were cut back, 5 bases at V and 0 bases at J, with 14 bases in the middle. Germline V gene data show CDR1 as WSHSY and CDR2 as SAAADI.